This passage covers 3 T cell receptor beta chains from one sample sequenced in a study of blood T cell repertoires in COVID-19. Produced via immunoSEQ multiplex PCR; TCRdb's table is partial and in-frame only. Among under 250,000 clones listed, over 85% were seen once. The specimen sequenced was PBMCs or T cells enriched from blood (not recorded which). Receptor source: a woman between 25 and 40 years old with acute COVID-19.

The rearrangement links TRBV9 to TRBJ1-2; 11 positions agree with TRBD1. CDR1 is SGDLS, CDR2 YYNGEE, per germline. The trim removed 3 bases at V and 4 bases at J, leaving 5 bases unmatched. CDR3 length: 15 amino acids. CDR3 sequence reads: CASSGGQGAGYGYTF. The CDR3 coding sequence is TGTGCCAGCAGCGGTGGACAGGGGGCCGGCTATGGCTACACCTTC.

The J gene is TRBJ2-5, the V gene TRBV6-5, with 9 positions matching TRBD2. In germline, CDR1 is MNHEY, CDR2 SVGAGI. The CDR3 totals 15 residues. Trimming removed 2 bases from V and 5 bases from J; junction bases left unmatched: 6. The CDR3 coding sequence is TGTGCCAGCAGTTACGGCGGGGGGGTAGGGGAGACCCAGTACTTC. As protein: CASSYGGGVGETQYF.

This clone has a handful of counts. The rearrangement links TRBV13 to TRBJ1-2, with 9 bases that match TRBD1. Germline values: CDR1 PRHDT, CDR2 FYEKMQ (reference sequence). The CDR3 covers 15 residues. V dropped 5 bases and J dropped 2; count of bases not matched to a gene: 6. CDR3 coding DNA: TGTGCCAGCAGCCGAGGGACAGGGAGAAACTATGGCTACACCTTC. Residues: CASSRGTGRNYGYTF. Full variable domain (missing parts from reference TRBV13 and TRBJ1-2): AAGVIQSPRHLIKEKRETATLKCYPIPRHDTVYWYQQGPGQDPQFLISFYEKMQSDKGSIPDRFSAQQFSDYHSELNMSSLELGDSALYFCASSRGTGRNYGYTFGSGTRLTVV.